What follows are 20 T cell receptor beta chains derived from one specimen sequenced in a study of blood T cell repertoires in COVID-19 (dated by TCRdb to 2018 to 2021). The library relied on the immunoSEQ multiplex PCR assay. TCRdb's version of the immuneACCESS table is confined to in-frame rearrangements and falls short of the full clone set. An unresolved V gene accounts for under half of the shortfall where checked; the remainder is of unknown origin. The sample records roughly 270,000 clones, approximately 85% of which are singletons. Roughly 9.1% of the sample lies in the top ten. Sequenced material: peripheral blood. These receptors were taken from a man aged 18 to 29 with active or convalescent COVID-19.

The V call is TRBV19, the J call TRBJ1-2, with 9 bases identical to TRBD1. V lost 7 bases and J lost 8; bases outside the gene matches: 5. The germline V gene has CDR1 LNHDA and CDR2 SQIVND (reference sequence). The length of the CDR3 is 12 residues. The CDR3 loop reads CASTTDRGGYTF. CDR3 DNA sequence: TGTGCCAGTACCACGGACAGGGGCGGCTACACCTTC. Filled out from reference TRBV19 and TRBJ1-2, the complete variable domain reads DGGITQSPKYLFRKEGQNVTLSCEQNLNHDAMYWYRQDPGQGLRLIYYSQIVNDFQKGDIAEGYSVSREKKESFPLTVTSAQKNPTAFYLCASTTDRGGYTFGSGTRLTVV.

The V and J genes are TRBV6-5 and TRBJ1-1; D might be TRBD1 (6 bases). V was shortened by 5 bases and J by 4 bases, with 14 bases between the two germline ends. The CDR3 contains 14 residues. Germline values: CDR1 MNHEY, CDR2 SVGAGI. The CDR3 region is CASSRTEEVTEAFF. DNA for the CDR3: TGTGCCAGCAGTCGGACAGAAGAGGTCACTGAAGCTTTCTTT.

The rearrangement joins TRBV11-3 to TRBJ2-2; 8 positions match TRBD1. The CDR3 extends over 15 amino acids. With V trimmed by 4 bases and J by 7 bases, 8 bases remained unmatched. CDR1 and CDR2 from the germline V gene are SGHNT and YENEEA. The CDR3 nucleotides read TGTGCCAGCAGCTCGTTAGGACAGGGCAACGGGGAGCTGTTTTTT. Its translation is CASSSLGQGNGELFF. The full variable domain, rest sourced from reference TRBV11-3 and TRBJ2-2, is EAGVVQSPRYKIIEKKQPVAFWCNPISGHNTLYWYLQNLGQGPELLIRYENEEAVDDSQLPKDRFSAERLKGVDSTLKIQPAELGDSAVYLCASSSLGQGNGELFFGEGSRLTVL.

This clone was seen a single time. This chain connects TRBV6-5 to TRBJ1-1; TRBD1 is a possible D gene (6 bases). V was shortened by 6 bases and J by 5 bases, with 16 bases between the two germline ends. From germline, CDR1 is MNHEY and CDR2 SVGAGI. The CDR3 spans 14 residues. The CDR3 DNA sequence: TGTGCCAGCAGCTATACTACAGGGAATACTGAAGCTTTCTTT. Protein product: CASSYTTGNTEAFF.

This clone was observed a single time. The chain has TRBV5-8 and TRBJ2-5; 10 bases are shared with TRBD1. Looked up from germline, CDR1 is SGHTS and CDR2 is YDEGEE. The V and J ends lost 4 bases and 5 bases, in that order; junction bases with no gene match: 11. The CDR3 spans 16 residues. This chain's CDR3 is CASSPGQGGILETQYF. The CDR3 bases are TGTGCCAGCAGCCCCGGACAGGGGGGGATTTTGGAGACCCAGTACTTC.

The rearrangement uses TRBV27 and TRBJ1-1, with a weak D call TRBD1 (6 bases). CDR1 is MNHEY and CDR2 is SMNVEV in the germline V gene (reference sequence). This CDR3 is built from 15 residues. V was pared by 0 bases and J by 2 bases, with 10 bases between. CDR3 residues: CASSLSGGLNTEAFF. The CDR3 DNA follows: TGTGCCAGCAGTTTATCCGGGGGGCTTAACACTGAAGCTTTCTTT.

This chain joins TRBV12-5 and TRBJ1-5; 9 bases fit TRBD1. The CDR3 has 13 amino acids. With 9 bases clipped from V and 4 bases from J, the junction kept 4 bases outside the gene matches. CDR1 LGHNT and CDR2 FRNRAP come from the germline V gene. The CDR3 loop is CASRDRENQPQHF. CDR3 coding DNA: TGTGCTAGCAGGGACAGGGAAAATCAGCCCCAGCATTTT.

This rearrangement joins TRBV2 to TRBJ1-2; 8 bases agree with TRBD1. CDR1 and CDR2 (germline): SNHLY, FYNNEI. This CDR3 contains 14 residues. V was clipped by 3 bases and J by 8 bases; unmatched bases: 8. The chain's CDR3 is CASSDRGRGPGYTF. The CDR3 region has the DNA TGTGCCAGCAGTGATAGGGGCAGGGGGCCCGGCTACACCTTC.

The genes are TRBV6-6 and TRBJ1-6; 9 bases agree with TRBD1. The germline V gene has CDR1 MNHNY and CDR2 SVGAGI (reference sequence). The CDR3 runs to 16 residues. Trimming removed 2 bases from V and 5 bases from J; junction bases left unmatched: 4. The CDR3 DNA reads TGTGCCAGCAGTTACGGGACAGGGATAGATAATTCACCCCTCCACTTT. It is translated as CASSYGTGIDNSPLHF.

V usage is TRBV2 and J usage is TRBJ1-5, with D tentatively TRBD1 (5 bases). Germline lookup yields CDR1 SNHLY and CDR2 FYNNEI. There are 15 residues in the CDR3. The V end lost 4 bases, the J end lost 0 bases, and 10 bases lay between the germline ends. The CDR3 reads CASSGGRYSNQPQHF. The CDR3 DNA reads TGTGCCAGCAGTGGGGGCCGATATAGCAATCAGCCCCAGCATTTT.

This sequence joins TRBV7-9 and TRBJ1-2; possible D gene TRBD1, 6 bases. The CDR3 extends over 14 amino acids. Per germline, CDR1 SEHNR and CDR2 FQNEAQ (reference sequence). Trimming removed 4 bases from V and 5 bases from J, with 14 bases in between. CDR3 sequence reads: CASSWAGVDYGYTF. In nucleotides, the CDR3 is TGTGCCAGCAGCTGGGCAGGGGTAGATTATGGCTACACCTTC.

The rearrangement uses TRBV7-9 and TRBJ2-7; D might be TRBD1 (6 bases). Germline loops: CDR1 SEHNR, CDR2 FQNEAQ (reference sequence). The CDR3 is made up of 13 amino acids. Between the trimmed V and J ends, which lost 4 bases and 9 bases, there was a span of 16 bases. Written as DNA, the CDR3 is TGTGCCAGCAGCTCCCAGGGGACGGCGGGGCAGTACTTC. Translating gives CASSSQGTAGQYF.

This clone has just a few counts. V usage is TRBV21-1 and J usage is TRBJ1-4; the table's D call TRBD1 went unverified against the DNA. TRBV21-1 is a pseudogene segment. This CDR3 contains 19 residues. CDR3 DNA: TGTGCCAGCAGCAAAGGAGGCGACAGGCTTGGGTCAACTAATGAAAAACTGTTTTTT. It codes for CASSKGGDRLGSTNEKLFF.

This chain uses TRBV5-5 with TRBJ1-1, with TRBD1 as a possible D gene (5 bases). Trimming removed 5 bases at V and 5 bases at J, with 16 bases between. Germline V CDR1 and CDR2: SGHKS, YYEKEE (reference sequence). The CDR3 spans 14 residues. The CDR3 sequence is CASSIWMGGTEAFF. CDR3 nucleotide sequence: TGTGCCAGCAGTATTTGGATGGGGGGGACTGAAGCTTTCTTT.

This chain joins TRBV7-8 and TRBJ2-3; 15 positions match TRBD2. V trimming: 10 bases; J trimming: 0 bases; junction bases outside the gene matches: 11. Germline CDR1 reads SGHVS; CDR2 reads FQNEAQ. The CDR3 runs 18 residues. The DNA for the CDR3 is TGTGCCAAGGGGACTAGCGGGGGGAGCCTACCTAGCACAGATACGCAGTATTTT. It yields the protein CAKGTSGGSLPSTDTQYF. Full variable domain (outside the CDR3, taken from reference TRBV7-8 and TRBJ2-3): GAGVSQSPRYKVAKRGQDVALRCDPISGHVSLFWYQQALGQGPEFLTYFQNEAQLDKSGLPSDRFFAERPEGSVSTLKIQRTQQEDSAVYLCAKGTSGGSLPSTDTQYFGPGTRLTVL.

The J gene is TRBJ2-7, the V gene TRBV5-5, with 10 bases identical to TRBD2. CDR1 is SGHKS, CDR2 YYEKEE, per germline (reference sequence). The CDR3 consists of 14 residues. The V segment lost 1 base and the J segment 7 bases; nucleotides outside the gene matches: 5. The CDR3 region has the DNA TGTGCCAGCAGCTTGACTAGCGGGGTGCGTGAGCAGTACTTC. Amino acid sequence: CASSLTSGVREQYF.

The chain carries TRBV18 and TRBJ2-6; tentatively, D is TRBD2 (5 bases). The CDR3 runs to 15 residues. V lost 8 bases and J 2 bases, leaving 13 bases between the germline ends. Germline CDR1 KGHSH, CDR2 LQKENI. The CDR3 sequence: CASNEGSTGANVLTF. Written as DNA, the CDR3 is TGTGCCAGCAATGAGGGTTCGACTGGGGCCAACGTCCTGACTTTC. The whole variable domain, remainder taken from reference TRBV18 and TRBJ2-6, is NAGVMQNPRHLVRRRGQEARLRCSPMKGHSHVYWYRQLPEEGLKFMVYLQKENIIDESGMPKERFSAEFPKEGPSILRIQQVVRGDSAAYFCASNEGSTGANVLTFGAGSRLTVL.

The CDR3 is CASSLAGGGGPTYEQYF. CDR3 in DNA: TGTGCCAGCAGCTTAGCGGGAGGCGGGGGCCCTACCTACGAGCAGTACTTC. This rearrangement joins TRBV7-6 to TRBJ2-7, with a tentative D call TRBD2 (7 bases). The ends were cut back, 0 bases at V and 2 bases at J, with 17 bases in the middle. Germline V lookup: CDR1 SGHVS, CDR2 FNYEAQ. The CDR3 sequence is 17 residues long.

To note about this clone: Other DNA sequences in the same sample also yield this CDR3. This rearrangement joins TRBV9 to TRBJ1-5; TRBD1 matches 8 bases. CDR1 and CDR2 from the germline V gene are SGDLS and YYNGEE. With 5 bases clipped from V and 7 bases from J, the junction kept 8 bases outside the gene matches. CDR3 length: 14 residues. CDR3 nucleotide sequence: TGTGCCAGCAGTGTCGGACAGGGTGGACAGCCCCAGCATTTT. Amino acid sequence: CASSVGQGGQPQHF.

J is TRBJ1-2 and V is TRBV5-5; the match to TRBD1 covers 8 bases. J lost 8 bases, V lost 3 bases, and 15 bases had no gene match. The CDR3 contains 16 residues. CDR1 and CDR2 (germline): SGHKS, YYEKEE (reference sequence). The CDR3: CASSSYLDRGGGGYTF. The CDR3 coding sequence is TGTGCCAGCAGCTCCTACCTTGACAGGGGCGGGGGAGGCTACACCTTC.